Shown below are 17 T cell receptor beta chains from a single sample sequenced in a study of blood T cell repertoires in COVID-19. The data were produced by immunoSEQ multiplex PCR, yet TCRdb's version contains in-frame clones alone and is incomplete. The sample holds roughly 300,000 clones, roughly 85% seen once. The sequencing sample was made of peripheral blood. The receptors were sampled from a human donor in a cohort sampled during active COVID-19.

The J gene is TRBJ2-1, the V gene TRBV28, with 13 bases that match TRBD2. This CDR3 comprises 15 residues. The V and J ends lost 2 bases and 6 bases, in that order; junction bases with no gene match: 1. CDR1 MDHEN and CDR2 SYDVKM come from the germline V gene. The CDR3 nucleotides read TGTGCCAGCAGTTTACGACTAGCGGGGGGCAATGAGCAGTTCTTC. Translation gives CASSLRLAGGNEQFF. Filled out from reference TRBV28 and TRBJ2-1, the complete variable domain reads DVKVTQSSRYLVKRTGEKVFLECVQDMDHENMFWYRQDPGLGLRLIYFSYDVKMKEKGDIPEGYSVSREKKERFSLILESASTNQTSMYLCASSLRLAGGNEQFFGPGTRLTVL.

The V and J genes are TRBV18 and TRBJ1-1; D possibly corresponds to TRBD1 (5 bases). V lost 3 bases and J lost 1, with 6 bases in between. Looked up from germline, CDR1 is KGHSH and CDR2 is LQKENI. This CDR3 is built from 13 residues. DNA of the CDR3: TGTGCCAGCTCACCCAGGGAGAACACTGAAGCTTTCTTT. Protein sequence: CASSPRENTEAFF.

The V and J genes are TRBV5-1 and TRBJ1-2; no firm D call. This CDR3 region has 18 residues. The V and J ends lost 0 bases and 0 bases respectively, with 18 bases between them. Germline V lookup: CDR1 SGHRS, CDR2 YFSETQ. The CDR3 loop is CASSLGLGSLSANYGYTF. For the CDR3, the DNA is TGCGCCAGCAGCTTGGGACTAGGTTCTCTTTCAGCTAACTATGGCTACACCTTC. Variable domain in full (rest from reference TRBV5-1 and TRBJ1-2): KAGVTQTPRYLIKTRGQQVTLSCSPISGHRSVSWYQQTPGQGLQFLFEYFSETQRNKGNFPGRFSGRQFSNSRSEMNVSTLELGDSALYLCASSLGLGSLSANYGYTFGSGTRLTVV.

The rearrangement joins TRBV12-3 or TRBV12-4 to TRBJ1-5, with D unclear. This CDR3 has 13 residues. Trimming removed 3 bases at V and 5 bases at J, with 8 bases between. The CDR3 DNA follows: TGTGCCAGCAGTTTGGGAGAAGATCAGCCCCAGCATTTT. Protein sequence: CASSLGEDQPQHF.

The gene calls are TRBV24-1 and TRBJ2-1; TRBD2 aligns across 14 bases. The CDR3 consists of 18 residues. CDR1 and CDR2 from the germline V gene are KGHDR and SFDVKD. Trimming cost V 3 bases and J 2 bases; bases outside gene matches: 5. The CDR3 loop reads CATSDPGTSGGPYNEQFF. The CDR3, as DNA: TGTGCCACCAGTGATCCCGGGACTAGCGGGGGACCCTACAATGAGCAGTTCTTC.

The chain employs TRBV24-1 and TRBJ1-5; maybe TRBD1 (5 bases). CDR1 is KGHDR and CDR2 is SFDVKD in the germline V gene. The CDR3 extends over 17 amino acids. V lost 2 bases and J lost 2, with 15 bases in between. The CDR3 DNA reads as TGTGCCACCAGTGATTCAAGGGGCAGGGCTGGCAATCAGCCCCAGCATTTT. Protein sequence: CATSDSRGRAGNQPQHF.

The J gene is TRBJ1-1, the V gene TRBV12-3 or TRBV12-4, with 8 nucleotides matching TRBD1. The V gene end was trimmed by 5 bases and the J gene end by 7 bases; junction bases not matched to a gene: 6. The CDR3 spans 13 residues. The CDR3 is CASSLRGQGEAFF. CDR3 nucleotides: TGTGCCAGCAGTCTCAGGGGGCAGGGTGAAGCTTTCTTT.

This sequence joins TRBV2 and TRBJ1-2; D is perhaps TRBD1 (5 bases). Trimming shortened V by 7 bases and J by 4 bases, and 13 bases separated the two germline ends. Germline V CDR1 and CDR2: SNHLY, FYNNEI. This CDR3 region has 13 residues. The CDR3 region is CASNLDRLYGYTF. CDR3 nucleotide sequence: TGTGCCAGCAATTTAGACAGACTCTATGGCTACACCTTC.

The J gene is TRBJ1-2, the V gene TRBV30; TRBD1 aligns across 8 bases. The CDR3 has 12 residues. Per germline, CDR1 GTSNPN and CDR2 SVGIG (reference sequence). The J segment lost 7 bases and the V segment lost 6 bases, leaving 7 bases of the junction unmatched. CDR3: CACLIGQGGYTF. The CDR3 coding sequence is TGTGCCTGCCTAATCGGACAGGGTGGCTACACCTTC.

For this clone: The sample contains more than one DNA sequence encoding this CDR3. The genes are TRBV2 and TRBJ1-5; tentatively, D is TRBD1 (6 bases). Germline V gene lookup returns CDR1 SNHLY and CDR2 FYNNEI. Trimming shortened V by 6 bases and J by 3 bases, and 9 bases separated the two germline ends. This CDR3 region has 13 residues. The CDR3 coding sequence is TGTGCCAGCAGCGGACAGTACAATCAGCCCCAGCATTTT. This codes for CASSGQYNQPQHF. The whole variable domain, filled in from reference TRBV2 and TRBJ1-5, reads EPEVTQTPSHQVTQMGQEVILRCVPISNHLYFYWYRQILGQKVEFLVSFYNNEISEKSEIFDDQFSVERPDGSNFTLKIRSTKLEDSAMYFCASSGQYNQPQHFGDGTRLSIL.

The chain has TRBV7-6 and TRBJ2-3, with D unresolved. Germline CDR1 reads SGHVS; CDR2 reads FNYEAQ. This CDR3 contains 15 residues. V lost 2 bases, J lost 3 bases, and 12 bases lay in between. CDR3 coding DNA: TGTGCCAGCAGCTTAATCGGAGTGGAGACAGATACGCAGTATTTT. The encoded protein is CASSLIGVETDTQYF.

The J gene is TRBJ1-3, the V gene TRBV5-1; 7 positions agree with TRBD1. Trimming took 4 bases from V and 0 from J; bases not matched to a gene: 4. This CDR3 contains 15 residues. Germline CDR1 reads SGHRS; CDR2 reads YFSETQ. The CDR3 loop is CASSRGLSSGNTIYF. DNA of the CDR3: TGCGCCAGCAGCAGGGGGCTGAGCTCTGGAAACACCATATATTTT.

V usage is TRBV4-1 and J usage is TRBJ2-1, with D unresolved. The ends were cut back, 1 base at V and 9 bases at J, with 10 bases in the middle. The CDR3 extends over 13 amino acids. Germline V gene lookup returns CDR1 MGHRA and CDR2 YSYEKL. As DNA, the CDR3 is TGCGCCAGCAGCCAAGTCCCGGGTGCTGAGCAGTTCTTC. It yields the protein CASSQVPGAEQFF.

The CDR3 DNA reads as TGTGCCAGCAGCGAAATACTGAGGAGCTCCTACGAGCAGTACTTC. Amino acids: CASSEILRSSYEQYF. The chain uses TRBV5-6 and TRBJ2-7; no firm D call. The CDR3 contains 15 residues. Germline values: CDR1 SGHDT, CDR2 YYEEEE. Trimming left V 4 bases short and J 0 bases short, with 14 bases between.

This clone was counted between two and nine times. V usage is TRBV6-5 and J usage is TRBJ1-5; D gene ambiguous. The CDR3 runs to 15 residues. V lost 5 bases and J 4 bases, leaving 15 bases between the germline ends. CDR1 is MNHEY and CDR2 is SVGAGI in the germline V gene. This CDR3 reads CASSITHTNNQPQHF. CDR3 in DNA: TGTGCCAGCAGTATTACCCACACCAATAATCAGCCCCAGCATTTT.

The chain links TRBV5-1 to TRBJ1-1, with TRBD1 matching over 11 bases. CDR3 length: 16 amino acids. The germline gives CDR1 SGHRS, CDR2 YFSETQ. The J segment lost 4 bases and the V segment lost 4 bases, leaving 9 bases of the junction unmatched. CDR3 nucleotides: TGCGCCAGCAGCCCAGCTCCGGGACAGGGGGTCACTGAAGCTTTCTTT. Encoded protein: CASSPAPGQGVTEAFF.

This clone has only a few counts. V usage is TRBV24-1 and J usage is TRBJ2-7; 8 bases align to TRBD1. Trimming removed 3 bases from V and 7 bases from J; junction bases left unmatched: 7. The CDR3 runs to 14 residues. Germline V gives CDR1 KGHDR, CDR2 SFDVKD. The CDR3 DNA follows: TGTGCCACCAGTGATCCAGCAACAGGGGGGGAGCAGTACTTC. This gives the protein CATSDPATGGEQYF.